The 2 T cell receptor beta chains presented below share a single source sample, sequenced in a study of shared clonotypes between healthy human individuals. Some clones are missing from TCRdb's copy, which holds only in-frame ones; the method was immunoSEQ multiplex PCR. The sample gives around 320,000 clones, around 87% of which show up once; roughly 15% is in the top ten. Sequenced material: memory CD8+ T cells sorted from blood. Subset given: CD45RO+ cells pooled with CCR7-negative TemRA cells. The receptor set was obtained from a man aged 18 to 29 in good health.

The chain employs TRBV6-5 and TRBJ1-5; TRBD1 might be the D (5 bases). V was shortened by 1 base and J by 3 bases, with 7 bases between the two germline ends. Germline V lookup: CDR1 MNHEY, CDR2 SVGAGI. The CDR3 totals 14 residues. The CDR3 sequence is CASSYLGPNQPQHF. CDR3 in DNA: TGTGCCAGCAGTTACTTGGGACCCAATCAGCCCCAGCATTTT.

J is TRBJ2-1 and V is TRBV13; a possible D gene is TRBD2 (6 bases). V shed 3 bases and J shed 9 bases, with 15 bases lying between them. There are 14 residues in the CDR3. In germline, CDR1 is PRHDT, CDR2 FYEKMQ (reference sequence). The CDR3 DNA sequence: TGTGCCAGCAGCTTCCGCGGGGCGGAGGGTGAGCAGTTCTTC. Its protein product is CASSFRGAEGEQFF.